The 31 T cell receptor beta chains given below trace back to one sample, sequenced in a study. TCRdb re-called the reads with MiXCR, one entry per CDR3 protein. Here the sample spans fewer than 5,500 distinct CDR3 sequences, about 8.3% being singletons. The specimen was CD4+ T cells from synovial fluid. The receptor set was obtained from a human donor with rheumatoid arthritis.

This clonotype is medium-sized within its sample. V and J are TRBV7-3 and TRBJ1-1; D gene unclear. From germline, CDR1 is SGHTA and CDR2 FQGTGA. V was cut by 4 bases and J by 4 bases, with 10 bases left in between. This CDR3 is built from 13 residues. For the CDR3, the DNA is TGTGCCAGCAGCTCCCGGGGTGGCACTGAAGCTTTCTTT. This sequence encodes CASSSRGGTEAFF.

The table lists this clonotype with many counts. This chain links TRBV12-3 or TRBV12-4 with TRBJ1-5, with 7 bases lining up with TRBD1. The CDR3 extends over 15 amino acids. V lost 5 bases to trimming and J lost 2 bases; unmatched junction nucleotides: 6. CDR3: CASSPNTGGNQPQHF. The DNA of the CDR3 is TGTGCCAGCAGTCCGAATACAGGGGGCAATCAGCCCCAGCATTTT.

Regarding this clonotype: An end of the junction does not agree with germline; a read error may underlie this. The chain is built from TRBV7-7 and TRBJ2-3; TRBD2 aligns across 10 bases. CDR1 is SSHAT, CDR2 FNYEAQ, per germline (reference sequence). This CDR3 is built from 13 residues. The CDR3 loop is CASSTSGMDTQYF. The CDR3 DNA follows: TGTGCTAGCAGTACTAGCGGGATGGATACGCAGTATTTT.

This clonotype occurred many times. The V call is TRBV6-2 or TRBV6-3, the J call TRBJ2-1; the D is unclear. This CDR3 is 12 amino acids long. The germline CDR1 and CDR2 sequences are MNHEY and SVGEGT. V was pared by 2 bases and J by 6 bases, with 5 bases between. The CDR3 sequence: CASSYLFNEQFF. The CDR3 bases are TGTGCCAGCAGTTACCTTTTCAATGAGCAGTTCTTC.

This clonotype is judged medium-sized. The chain recombines TRBV7-8 with TRBJ2-7; tentatively, D is TRBD1 (6 bases). The V end was cut by 4 bases, the J end by 1 base, with 11 bases between. This CDR3 has 14 amino acids. The germline gives CDR1 SGHVS, CDR2 FQNEAQ. The CDR3 nucleotides are TGTGCCAGCAGCTCACAGGGTGGGTCCTACGAGCAGTACTTC. Its translation: CASSSQGGSYEQYF.

The table lists this clonotype with many counts. V usage is TRBV5-1 and J usage is TRBJ1-1, with D perhaps matching TRBD1 (6 bases). This CDR3 has 13 amino acids. V lost 0 bases and J 8 bases, leaving 11 bases between the germline ends. Germline lookup yields CDR1 SGHRS and CDR2 YFSETQ. CDR3: CASSLVTGTEAFF. CDR3 bases: TGCGCCAGCAGCTTGGTCACCGGGACAGAAGCTTTCTTT.

This clonotype is categorized as medium-sized. The CDR3 reads CASSFVDRVYGYTF. The CDR3, as DNA: TGTGCCAGCAGTTTCGTGGACAGGGTCTATGGCTACACCTTC. This chain joins TRBV27 and TRBJ1-2; 8 bases align to TRBD1. This CDR3 is 14 amino acids long. J lost 4 bases, V lost 3 bases, and 4 bases had no gene match. Germline V lookup: CDR1 MNHEY, CDR2 SMNVEV (reference sequence).

This clonotype showed up many times. In DNA, the CDR3 is TGCAGTGCTAGAGTTTTACAGGGGTATGGTGAAAAACTGTTTTTT. Protein sequence: CSARVLQGYGEKLFF. This rearrangement joins TRBV20-1 to TRBJ1-4; 7 bases line up with TRBD1. V gave up 1 base and J gave up 7 bases; unmatched junction bases: 9. Per germline, CDR1 DFQATT and CDR2 SNEGSKA (reference sequence). The CDR3 extends over 15 amino acids.

This clonotype is labeled medium-sized. The rearrangement uses TRBV19 and TRBJ1-4; TRBD1 aligns across 9 bases. The CDR3 has 20 amino acids. After removal of 7 bases from V and 2 bases from J, the junction contained 20 bases not matched to a gene. Per the germline V gene, CDR1 is LNHDA and CDR2 is SQIVND (reference sequence). CDR3 amino acids: CASTPLPGQGGSATNEKLFF. Here the CDR3 DNA reads TGTGCCAGTACCCCACTCCCGGGACAGGGTGGATCAGCGACTAATGAAAAACTGTTTTTT.

The CDR3 protein is CAWSEGGRVYEQFF. The CDR3 DNA is TGTGCCTGGAGTGAAGGCGGGAGAGTTTATGAGCAGTTCTTC. This rearrangement joins TRBV30 to TRBJ2-1; 7 nucleotides align to TRBD2. The CDR3 totals 14 residues. V dropped 1 base and J dropped 8; count of bases not matched to a gene: 8. CDR1 GTSNPN and CDR2 SVGIG come from the germline V gene (reference sequence).

This clonotype is judged medium-sized. V and J are TRBV11-2 and TRBJ1-6, with D maybe TRBD1 (5 bases). In germline, CDR1 is SGHAT, CDR2 FQNNGV. The CDR3 runs to 13 residues. V dropped 5 bases and J dropped 9 bases, with 11 bases sitting between them. CDR3 coding DNA: TGTGCCAGCAGCACAAGTGGGGGTTCACCCCTCCACTTT. It encodes CASSTSGGSPLHF.

V usage is TRBV19 and J usage is TRBJ2-4; D possibly corresponds to TRBD2 (6 bases). Germline loops: CDR1 LNHDA, CDR2 SQIVND (reference sequence). The CDR3 spans 15 residues. Between the trimmed V and J ends, which lost 7 bases and 2 bases, there was a span of 15 bases. Here the CDR3 DNA reads TGTGCCAGTAACTCGGGGGACGGTTCCAAAAACATTCAGTACTTC. It encodes CASNSGDGSKNIQYF.

By sample fraction, this clonotype is medium-sized. This chain links TRBV5-1 with TRBJ2-5; D not resolved. Germline CDR1 is SGHRS and CDR2 is YFSETQ. This CDR3 spans 15 amino acids. Trimming removed 0 bases from V and 2 bases from J, with 11 bases in between. The CDR3 DNA follows: TGCGCCAGCAGCTTGGGGGCAGCTCAGCAAGAGACCCAGTACTTC. Its protein product is CASSLGAAQQETQYF.

By its share, this clonotype is medium-sized. The chain links TRBV4-1 to TRBJ1-2, with TRBD1 identical over 8 bases. V gave up 0 bases and J gave up 6 bases; unmatched junction bases: 9. Germline lookup yields CDR1 MGHRA and CDR2 YSYEKL. There are 16 residues in the CDR3. The CDR3: CASSQERGRGLDGYTF. CDR3 nucleotides: TGCGCCAGCAGCCAAGAGAGGGGCAGGGGGCTGGATGGCTACACCTTC.

This clonotype was counted ten times or more. The V and J genes are TRBV28 and TRBJ2-7; D gene uncertain. The germline gives CDR1 MDHEN, CDR2 SYDVKM. The CDR3 is 11 amino acids. V lost 8 bases to trimming and J lost 6 bases, with 11 bases between them. In nucleotides, the CDR3 is TGTGCCAGCGATCTGTGGGGCGAGCAGTACTTC. Its protein is CASDLWGEQYF.

In this sample, this clonotype is medium-sized. The V gene is TRBV18, the J gene TRBJ1-2; TRBD1 agrees at 11 bases. V lost 4 bases, J lost 8 bases, and 15 bases stayed unmatched. The V gene's germline CDR1 is KGHSH and CDR2 LQKENI. The CDR3 has 17 residues. The CDR3 reads CASSHSGTGGSSRGYTF. The CDR3 nucleotides read TGTGCCAGCTCACATTCCGGGACAGGGGGTTCATCTCGGGGCTACACCTTC.

This clonotype is medium-sized (0.01 to 0.1%). The gene calls are TRBV7-9 and TRBJ2-5; D call uncertain. The V end lost 3 bases, the J end lost 2 bases, and 7 bases lay between the germline ends. There are 13 residues in the CDR3. In germline, CDR1 is SEHNR, CDR2 FQNEAQ (reference sequence). The CDR3 bases are TGTGCCAGCAGCTTTGACTTACAAGAGACCCAGTACTTC. Translating gives CASSFDLQETQYF.

In this sample, this clonotype turned up many times. The chain couples TRBV28 to TRBJ1-5, with D perhaps TRBD1 (6 bases). Germline CDR1 and CDR2: MDHEN and SYDVKM. V was clipped by 5 bases and J by 3 bases, with 8 bases between them. The CDR3 sequence is 13 residues long. CDR3 residues: CASSRDTNQPQHF. In DNA form, the CDR3 reads TGTGCCAGCAGTAGGGACACCAATCAGCCCCAGCATTTT.

By its share, this clonotype is medium-sized. The chain couples TRBV9 to TRBJ2-1; the D gene is possibly TRBD2 (6 bases). The CDR3 totals 15 residues. Germline V gene lookup returns CDR1 SGDLS and CDR2 YYNGEE. V lost 0 bases to trimming and J lost 4 bases, with 11 bases between them. The CDR3 here is CASSVGSGWYNEQFF. CDR3 sequence (DNA): TGTGCCAGCAGCGTAGGAAGCGGGTGGTACAATGAGCAGTTCTTC.

The chain recombines TRBV29-1 with TRBJ2-4; no clear D. The germline V gene has CDR1 SQVTM and CDR2 ANQGSEA. V gave up 4 bases and J gave up 0 bases, with 10 bases separating them. This CDR3 spans 14 amino acids. The CDR3 DNA reads as TGCAGCGTTGTAGGCAGGCTAGCCAAAAACATTCAGTACTTC. The encoded protein is CSVVGRLAKNIQYF.

This clonotype appeared many times. The rearrangement joins TRBV3-1 to TRBJ2-1; no firm D call. Germline assignment: CDR1 LGHDT and CDR2 YNNKEL (reference sequence). The length of the CDR3 is 13 residues. Trimming pared 0 bases from V and 6 bases from J, leaving 6 bases between. The CDR3 coding sequence is TGTGCCAGCAGCCAAGAGGCGTCCAATGAGCAGTTCTTC. This translates into CASSQEASNEQFF.

This clonotype is medium-sized by share. CDR3 residues: CASSPTATPRYEQYF. The CDR3 DNA reads TGTGCCAGCAGCCCGACGGCGACTCCGCGGTACGAGCAGTACTTC. This chain uses TRBV11-2 with TRBJ2-7; no clear D. This CDR3 is built from 15 residues. Per the germline V gene, CDR1 is SGHAT and CDR2 is FQNNGV. Trimming removed 5 bases at V and 4 bases at J, with 18 bases between.

This clonotype is labeled medium-sized. The chain uses TRBV2 and TRBJ1-1; D ambiguous. Trimming took 4 bases from V and 2 from J, leaving 14 bases between them. This CDR3 spans 15 amino acids. Germline CDR1 SNHLY, CDR2 FYNNEI. The CDR3 reads CASSAEFAANTEAFF. DNA for the CDR3: TGTGCCAGCAGTGCAGAATTCGCCGCAAACACTGAAGCTTTCTTT.

This clonotype was seen more than once but under ten times. The V and J genes are TRBV9 and TRBJ1-1; possible D gene TRBD1, 5 bases. Trimming stripped 4 bases from V and 1 base from J, with 14 bases between. The CDR3 runs to 15 residues. Per germline, CDR1 SGDLS and CDR2 YYNGEE. CDR3 region: CASSLTGTANTEAFF. The DNA for the CDR3 is TGTGCCAGCAGCCTAACCGGGACGGCGAACACTGAAGCTTTCTTT.

This clonotype is labeled medium-sized. The gene calls are TRBV7-3 and TRBJ1-1; D ambiguous. This CDR3 is built from 13 residues. Germline CDR1 and CDR2: SGHTA and FQGTGA. Trimming cost V 1 base and J 5 bases, with 8 bases left between them. In nucleotides, the CDR3 is TGTGCCAGCAGCTTAAACATTTTGACTGAAGCTTTCTTT. This gives the protein CASSLNILTEAFF.

This clonotype appeared many times. The chain employs TRBV3-1 and TRBJ1-1; tentative D call: TRBD1 (6 bases). V was trimmed by 1 base and J by 9 bases, leaving 12 bases between them. Germline V gene data show CDR1 as LGHDT and CDR2 as YNNKEL (reference sequence). The CDR3 runs to 13 residues. CDR3 sequence (DNA): TGTGCCAGCAGCCAAGGGAGGGGGGGAAAAGCTTTCTTT. Encoded protein: CASSQGRGGKAFF.

The table lists this clonotype with many counts. The chain is built from TRBV12-3 or TRBV12-4 and TRBJ2-2; 7 positions match TRBD1. The CDR3 has 14 residues. The V segment lost 5 bases and the J segment 5 bases; nucleotides outside the gene matches: 5. CDR3 in amino acids: CASSRQGGTGELFF. The DNA of the CDR3 is TGTGCCAGCAGTCGACAGGGCGGTACCGGGGAGCTGTTTTTT.

The chain couples TRBV18 to TRBJ2-5; D ambiguous. Germline loops: CDR1 KGHSH, CDR2 LQKENI. The CDR3 runs 13 residues. Trimming pared 3 bases from V and 0 bases from J, leaving 5 bases between. The CDR3 spells CASSPGYQETQYF. CDR3 nucleotides: TGTGCCAGCTCACCGGGCTACCAAGAGACCCAGTACTTC.

By sample share, this clonotype is medium-sized. This rearrangement joins TRBV20-1 to TRBJ1-3, with unresolved D. The CDR3 consists of 11 residues. Between the trimmed V and J ends, which lost 0 bases and 8 bases, there was a span of 5 bases. Germline V gene sequence: CDR1 DFQATT, CDR2 SNEGSKA (reference sequence). In DNA, the CDR3 is TGCAGTGCTAGAGAGGAATACACCATATATTTT. Translation: CSAREEYTIYF.

This clonotype is classed as medium-sized. The rearrangement joins TRBV7-2 to TRBJ2-5, with 14 bases matching TRBD2. Trimming at V came to 5 bases and at J to 5 bases, leaving 7 bases not matched to a gene. Looked up from germline, CDR1 is SGHTA and CDR2 is FQGNSA. The CDR3 extends over 16 amino acids. CDR3: CASSRGLAGVSETQYF. The CDR3, as DNA: TGTGCCAGCAGCCGGGGACTAGCGGGAGTGAGTGAGACCCAGTACTTC.

There are many counts of this clonotype. The chain is built from TRBV7-9 and TRBJ1-5; possible D gene TRBD1, 5 bases. The CDR3 totals 15 residues. The germline V gene has CDR1 SEHNR and CDR2 FQNEAQ (reference sequence). V lost 0 bases and J lost 4, with 10 bases in between. The CDR3 loop reads CASSLAQGPNQPQHF. The CDR3 DNA reads as TGTGCCAGCAGCTTAGCCCAGGGTCCAAATCAGCCCCAGCATTTT. The whole variable domain, remainder taken from reference TRBV7-9 and TRBJ1-5, is DTGVSQNPRHKITKRGQNVTFRCDPISEHNRLYWYRQTLGQGPEFLTYFQNEAQLEKSRLLSDRFSAERPKGSFSTLEIQRTEQGDSAMYLCASSLAQGPNQPQHFGDGTRLSIL.